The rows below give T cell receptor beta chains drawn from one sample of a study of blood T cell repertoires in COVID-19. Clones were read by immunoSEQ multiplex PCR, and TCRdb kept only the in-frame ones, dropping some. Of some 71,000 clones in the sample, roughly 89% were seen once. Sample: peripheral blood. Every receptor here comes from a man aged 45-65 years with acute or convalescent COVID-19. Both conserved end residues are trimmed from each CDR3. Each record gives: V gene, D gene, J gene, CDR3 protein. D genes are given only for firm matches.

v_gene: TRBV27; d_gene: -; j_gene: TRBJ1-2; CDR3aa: ASSPTPHSYGYT
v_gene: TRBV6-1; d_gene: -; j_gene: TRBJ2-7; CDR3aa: ASSRNRDYEQY
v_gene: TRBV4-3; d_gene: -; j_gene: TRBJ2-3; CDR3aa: ASSQDSSGSYTDTQY
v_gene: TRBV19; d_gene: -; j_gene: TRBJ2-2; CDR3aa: ASSILGAANTGELF
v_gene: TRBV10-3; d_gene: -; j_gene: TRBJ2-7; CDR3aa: AISDSRTNYEQY
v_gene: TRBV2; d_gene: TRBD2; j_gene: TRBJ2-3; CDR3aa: ASSVGRGLASRDTQY
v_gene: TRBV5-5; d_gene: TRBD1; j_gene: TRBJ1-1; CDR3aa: ASSFTGEETEAF
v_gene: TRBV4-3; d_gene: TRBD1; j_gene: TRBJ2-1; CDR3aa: ASSQGRQGFYNEQF
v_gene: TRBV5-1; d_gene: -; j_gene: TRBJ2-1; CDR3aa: ASSLTVSYNEQF
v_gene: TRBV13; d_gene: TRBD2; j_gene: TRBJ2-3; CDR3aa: ASGIAGEVADTQY
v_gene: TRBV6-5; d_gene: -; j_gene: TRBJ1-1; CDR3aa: ASTPDRGFAEAF
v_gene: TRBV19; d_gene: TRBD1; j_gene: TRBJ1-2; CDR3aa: ASTAGTAYGYT
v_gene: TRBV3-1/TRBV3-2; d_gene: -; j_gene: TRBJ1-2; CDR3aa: ASSRLDSRYGYT
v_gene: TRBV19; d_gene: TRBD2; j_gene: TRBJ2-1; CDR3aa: ASTGTSGSEQF
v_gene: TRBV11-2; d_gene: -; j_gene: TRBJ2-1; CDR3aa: ASSILGGPLYNEQF
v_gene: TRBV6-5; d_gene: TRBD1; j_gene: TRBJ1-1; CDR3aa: ASSRQTGGITEAF
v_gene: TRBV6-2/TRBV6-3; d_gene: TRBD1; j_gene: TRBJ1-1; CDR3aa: ASSSRDSLNTEAF
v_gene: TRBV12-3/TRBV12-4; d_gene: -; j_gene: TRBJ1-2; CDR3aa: ASSFTVFYGYT
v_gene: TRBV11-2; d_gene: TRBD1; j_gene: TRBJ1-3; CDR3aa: ASSSRTGSSGNTIY
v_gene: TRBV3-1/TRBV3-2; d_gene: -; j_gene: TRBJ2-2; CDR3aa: ASSRRNTGELF
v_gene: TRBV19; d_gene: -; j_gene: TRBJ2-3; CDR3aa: ASSINERTGTQY
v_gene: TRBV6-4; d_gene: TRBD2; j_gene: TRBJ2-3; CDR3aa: ASRLAGEADTQY
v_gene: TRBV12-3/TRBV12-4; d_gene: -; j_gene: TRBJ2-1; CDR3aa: ASSLIGNEQF
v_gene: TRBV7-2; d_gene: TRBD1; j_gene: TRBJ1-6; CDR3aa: ASRQDRGNNSPLH
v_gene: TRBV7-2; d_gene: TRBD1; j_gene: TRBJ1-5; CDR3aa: ASSLDRGQVQPQH
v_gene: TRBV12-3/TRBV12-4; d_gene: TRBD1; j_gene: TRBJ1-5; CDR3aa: ASSPTGVGPQH
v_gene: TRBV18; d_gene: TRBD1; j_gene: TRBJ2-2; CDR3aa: ASSQTGKNTGELF
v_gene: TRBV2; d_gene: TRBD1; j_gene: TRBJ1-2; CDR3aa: ASSPRTGGYT
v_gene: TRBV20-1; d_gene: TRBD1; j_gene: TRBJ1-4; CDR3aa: SASPGTANEKLF
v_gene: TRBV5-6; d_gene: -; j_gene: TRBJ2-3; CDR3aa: ASSLLQRSTDTQY
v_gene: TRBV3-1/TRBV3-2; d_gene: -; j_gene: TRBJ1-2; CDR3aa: ASSQEQGSYT
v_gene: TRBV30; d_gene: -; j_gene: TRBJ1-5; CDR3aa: AWSVTTGSSQPQH
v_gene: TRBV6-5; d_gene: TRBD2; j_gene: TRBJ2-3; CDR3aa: ASSYEAGDPPDTQY
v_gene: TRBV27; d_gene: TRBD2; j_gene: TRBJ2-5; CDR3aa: ASSFWKTSGEETQY
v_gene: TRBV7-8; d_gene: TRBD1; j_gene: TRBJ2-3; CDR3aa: ASSQGQGTDTQY
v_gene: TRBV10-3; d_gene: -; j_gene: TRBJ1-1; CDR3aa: AISEYGGLAEAF
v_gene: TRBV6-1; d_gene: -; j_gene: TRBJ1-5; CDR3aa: ASSEQVNQPQH
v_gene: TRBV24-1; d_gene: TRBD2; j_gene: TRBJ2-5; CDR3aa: ATSDRTSGRLETQY
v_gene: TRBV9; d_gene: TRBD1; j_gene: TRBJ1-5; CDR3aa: ASSVRQGVIHQPQH
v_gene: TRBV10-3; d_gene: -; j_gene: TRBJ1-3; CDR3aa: AISAGTRGSGNTIY
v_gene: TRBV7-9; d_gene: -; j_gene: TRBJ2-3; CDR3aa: ASSSYADTQY
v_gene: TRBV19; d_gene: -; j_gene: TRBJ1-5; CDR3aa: ASTYLGAGNQPQH
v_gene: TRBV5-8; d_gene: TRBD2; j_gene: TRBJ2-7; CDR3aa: ASSTETFLGTSGTYEQY
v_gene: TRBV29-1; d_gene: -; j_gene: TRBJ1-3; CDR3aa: SVEDSQDFRNTIY
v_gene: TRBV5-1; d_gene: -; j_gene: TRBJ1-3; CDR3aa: ASSARESGNTIY
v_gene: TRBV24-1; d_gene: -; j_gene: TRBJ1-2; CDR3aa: ATSDSTPGGLGYGYT
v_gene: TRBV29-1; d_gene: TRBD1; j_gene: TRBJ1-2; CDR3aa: SAWDRVGGYT
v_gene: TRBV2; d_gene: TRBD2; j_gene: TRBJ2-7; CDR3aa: ASKTASGSYEQY
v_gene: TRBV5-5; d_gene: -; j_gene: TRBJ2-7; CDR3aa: ASTPRGDSPYEQY
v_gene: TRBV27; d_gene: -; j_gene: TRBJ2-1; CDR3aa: ASSLQYRVGFYNEQF
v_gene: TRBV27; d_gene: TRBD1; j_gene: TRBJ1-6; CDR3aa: ASRKQGNNSPLH
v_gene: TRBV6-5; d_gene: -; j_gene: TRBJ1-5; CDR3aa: ASPYQPQH
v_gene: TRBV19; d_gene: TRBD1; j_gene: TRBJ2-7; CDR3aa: ASSRGQASYEQY
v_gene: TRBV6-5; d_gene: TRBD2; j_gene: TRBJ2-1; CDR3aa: ASSYAGTSDYNEQF